These 24 T cell receptor beta chains originate from one sample sequenced in a study of shared clonotypes between healthy human individuals. Positively selected for CCR7, the CD45RO-negative cells used as naive CD8 cells excluded terminally differentiated effector memory CD45RA+ cells. Only in-frame clones appear in the TCRdb table, and some are missing; sequencing was by immunoSEQ multiplex PCR. In the table there are millions of clones, 90% to 95% of which are singletons. Source material: naive CD8+ T cells from PBMCs. The receptors come from a man aged 18 to 29 in good health. Some clones in this sample may be carry-over from other donors' samples.

CDR3 sequence reads: CASSVRTAGGYTF. Written as DNA, the CDR3 is TGTGCCAGCAGCGTCAGGACAGCGGGAGGCTACACCTTC. The rearrangement joins TRBV13 to TRBJ1-2, with D possibly TRBD1 on 6 matching bases. The CDR3 loop spans 13 amino acids. V lost 5 bases to trimming and J lost 8 bases, with 15 bases between them. The germline V gene has CDR1 PRHDT and CDR2 FYEKMQ (reference sequence).

The chain carries TRBV6-1 and TRBJ2-5; 8 nucleotides align to TRBD1. The CDR3 length is 14 residues. V gave up 3 bases and J gave up 2 bases; unmatched junction bases: 2. Per the germline V gene, CDR1 is MNHNS and CDR2 is SASEGT. DNA for the CDR3: TGTGCCAGCAGTGATTGGACAGGGCAAGAGACCCAGTACTTC. This translates into CASSDWTGQETQYF.

In DNA, the CDR3 is TGTGCCACCAGCGAGTCCTCGCGGGGAACGCAGTTCTTC. Residues: CATSESSRGTQFF. This rearrangement joins TRBV15 to TRBJ2-1, with D perhaps TRBD2 (6 bases). V was pared by 5 bases and J by 12 bases, with 17 bases between. CDR1 is LNHNV, CDR2 YYDKDF, per germline (reference sequence). The CDR3 length is 13 residues.

The V and J genes are TRBV21-1 and TRBJ1-5; the table's D call, TRBD1, was not checked against the DNA. TRBV21-1 is listed as a pseudogene. The CDR3 consists of 15 residues. CDR3 sequence: CASRKGGTGFMTQHF. For the CDR3, the DNA is TGTGCCAGCAGAAAAGGTGGGACAGGGTTCATGACCCAGCATTTT.

The rearrangement links TRBV19 to TRBJ1-1; D may be TRBD1 (6 bases). Trimming shortened V by 5 bases and J by 0 bases, and 19 bases separated the two germline ends. The CDR3 length is 17 residues. In germline, CDR1 is LNHDA, CDR2 SQIVND (reference sequence). In DNA, the CDR3 is TGTGCCAGTAGTGGGGGCCCTTCAAGAGTTGTGAACACTGAAGCTTTCTTT. It codes for CASSGGPSRVVNTEAFF.

This chain joins TRBV11-2 and TRBJ1-2, with D uncertain. This CDR3 region has 13 residues. The V end lost 5 bases, the J end lost 4 bases, and 11 bases lay between the germline ends. CDR1 is SGHAT, CDR2 FQNNGV, per germline. CDR3 DNA: TGTGCCAGCAGCCAAGAGGGTGGCTATGGCTACACCTTC. As protein: CASSQEGGYGYTF.

The gene calls are TRBV6-5 and TRBJ2-7; 7 bases map to TRBD2. The V gene's germline CDR1 is MNHEY and CDR2 SVGAGI. V shed 3 bases, J shed 3 bases, and the junction held 8 bases outside the gene matches. The CDR3 sequence is 15 residues long. CDR3 protein: CASSYGAGAVYEQYF. CDR3 bases: TGTGCCAGCAGTTATGGGGCGGGAGCGGTCTACGAGCAGTACTTC.

J is TRBJ2-1 and V is TRBV5-8; 14 positions match TRBD2. Looked up from germline, CDR1 is SGHTS and CDR2 is YDEGEE. The CDR3 sequence is 16 residues long. V dropped 3 bases and J dropped 7; count of bases not matched to a gene: 6. The CDR3 DNA reads as TGTGCCAGCAGCTCCGGGACTAGCGGGAGTAGTAATGAGCAGTTCTTC. Translating it yields CASSSGTSGSSNEQFF. Combining the CDR3 with reference TRBV5-8 and TRBJ2-1 gives the whole variable domain EAGVTQSPTHLIKTRGQQATLRCSPISGHTSVYWYQQALGLGLQFLLWYDEGEERNRGNFPPRFSGRQFPNYSSELNVNALELEDSALYLCASSSGTSGSSNEQFFGPGTRLTVL.

This chain links TRBV11-1 with TRBJ2-5; no clear D. Trimming cost V 4 bases and J 0 bases, with 15 bases left between them. The germline V gene has CDR1 SGHAT and CDR2 FQDESV (reference sequence). CDR3 size: 16 residues. The CDR3 protein is CASSSRPPQYQETQYF. For the CDR3, the DNA is TGTGCCAGCAGCTCGCGACCCCCTCAGTACCAAGAGACCCAGTACTTC.

The chain carries TRBV27 and TRBJ2-7; 8 nucleotides match TRBD2. Germline CDR1 MNHEY, CDR2 SMNVEV (reference sequence). The CDR3 runs 16 residues. V shed 5 bases and J 3 bases; nucleotides not matched to a gene: 12. The CDR3 nucleotides read TGTGCCAGCAGTCCCTCGCGGGGGGCCAAAGTCTACGAGCAGTACTTC. Its translation: CASSPSRGAKVYEQYF.

This chain joins TRBV28 and TRBJ1-5, with unresolved D. This CDR3 region has 18 residues. The germline V and J ends were trimmed by 4 bases and 0 bases, with 19 bases remaining between them. Germline V gene lookup returns CDR1 MDHEN and CDR2 SYDVKM. The CDR3 is CASSSSPHTVLSNQPQHF. The CDR3 DNA follows: TGTGCCAGCAGTTCCTCTCCACACACCGTACTTAGCAATCAGCCCCAGCATTTT.

The CDR3 sequence: CASSFRDRNTEAFF. In nucleotides, the CDR3 is TGTGCCAGCAGTTTCCGGGACAGGAACACTGAAGCTTTCTTT. The J gene is TRBJ1-1, the V gene TRBV6-5; TRBD1 matches at 7 bases. The CDR3 has 14 amino acids. CDR1 MNHEY and CDR2 SVGAGI come from the germline V gene. The junction had 3 bases not matched to a gene; V was cut back by 4 bases and J by 1 base.

The chain links TRBV7-9 to TRBJ2-1, with a weak D call TRBD2 (7 bases). This CDR3 has 15 amino acids. V dropped 5 bases and J dropped 4 bases, with 15 bases sitting between them. The germline gives CDR1 SEHNR, CDR2 FQNEAQ (reference sequence). CDR3 sequence (DNA): TGTGCCAGCAGCCAAGGGGGGGAGGGTTACAATGAGCAGTTCTTC. Amino acid sequence: CASSQGGEGYNEQFF.

The CDR3 nucleotides are TGTGCCAGCACCCTCCGGGGGGTGGGAATGAACACTGAAGCTTTCTTT. It yields the protein CASTLRGVGMNTEAFF. The chain has TRBV9 and TRBJ1-1; D might be TRBD1 (5 bases). Looked up from germline, CDR1 is SGDLS and CDR2 is YYNGEE. Trimming shortened V by 6 bases and J by 0 bases, and 18 bases separated the two germline ends. CDR3 length equals 16 residues. The whole variable domain, filled in from reference TRBV9 and TRBJ1-1, reads DSGVTQTPKHLITATGQRVTLRCSPRSGDLSVYWYQQSLDQGLQFLIQYYNGEERAKGNILERFSAQQFPDLHSELNLSSLELGDSALYFCASTLRGVGMNTEAFFGQGTRLTVV.

As regards this clone: Within the sample, other DNA sequences also encode this same CDR3. The chain links TRBV27 to TRBJ2-7, with 12 nucleotides matching TRBD2. CDR1 and CDR2 (germline): MNHEY, SMNVEV (reference sequence). This CDR3 is built from 13 residues. J gave up 4 bases and V 6 bases, and 1 base lay outside the gene matches. The CDR3 reads CASRTSGRYEQYF. In DNA form, the CDR3 reads TGTGCCAGCAGAACTAGCGGGAGGTACGAGCAGTACTTC.

The sample holds one count of this clone. The chain uses TRBV5-4 and TRBJ2-1; D possibly corresponds to TRBD2 (5 bases). The CDR3 extends over 12 amino acids. The V gene lost 0 bases and the J gene lost 9 bases, with 7 bases spanning the gap. The germline V gene encodes CDR1 SGHNT and CDR2 YYREEE (reference sequence). CDR3 sequence (DNA): TGTGCCAGCAGCTTGGGACGGGGTGAGCAGTTCTTC. The encoded protein is CASSLGRGEQFF.

The J gene is TRBJ1-5, the V gene TRBV7-7; 7 bases are shared with TRBD1. The V gene end was trimmed by 10 bases and the J gene end by 1 base; junction bases not matched to a gene: 7. The CDR3 sequence is 14 residues long. CDR1 is SSHAT, CDR2 FNYEAQ, per germline (reference sequence). CDR3 sequence (DNA): TGTGCCACCACCGACAGGGTCAGCAATCAGCCCCAGCATTTT. It translates to CATTDRVSNQPQHF.

CDR3 nucleotide sequence: TGTGCCAGCAGCCTGGGGGACAACTCCTACGAGCAGTACTTC. Its translation: CASSLGDNSYEQYF. V and J are TRBV13 and TRBJ2-7; TRBD1 might be the D (6 bases). Germline assignment: CDR1 PRHDT and CDR2 FYEKMQ (reference sequence). Trimming stripped 5 bases from V and 0 bases from J, with 11 bases between. CDR3 length: 14 amino acids.

The rearrangement joins TRBV7-8 to TRBJ2-3; 9 bases match TRBD2. Germline values: CDR1 SGHVS, CDR2 FQNEAQ. V lost 2 bases to trimming and J lost 2 bases; unmatched junction nucleotides: 5. CDR3 length equals 16 residues. CDR3 region: CASSLFLAGNTDTQYF. CDR3 coding DNA: TGTGCCAGCAGCTTATTTCTAGCGGGAAACACAGATACGCAGTATTTT. The full variable domain, its missing parts supplied by reference TRBV7-8 and TRBJ2-3, is GAGVSQSPRYKVAKRGQDVALRCDPISGHVSLFWYQQALGQGPEFLTYFQNEAQLDKSGLPSDRFFAERPEGSVSTLKIQRTQQEDSAVYLCASSLFLAGNTDTQYFGPGTRLTVL.

This clone turned up a few times. This rearrangement joins TRBV27 to TRBJ1-1; 7 bases line up with TRBD1. With 4 bases clipped from V and 11 bases from J, the junction kept 10 bases outside the gene matches. This CDR3 is 13 amino acids long. Germline-derived CDR1 and CDR2 are MNHEY and SMNVEV (reference sequence). In DNA form, the CDR3 reads TGTGCCAGCAGTTCTACAGGGGCAGGAGCCGCTTTCTTT. It encodes CASSSTGAGAAFF.

This clone was observed once. The chain couples TRBV5-1 to TRBJ1-1, with D unresolved. The CDR3 contains 16 residues. With 4 bases removed from V and 4 bases from J, the gap between germline ends came to 20 bases. Per germline, CDR1 SGHRS and CDR2 YFSETQ. CDR3 DNA sequence: TGCGCCAGCAGCCCGTGGAGGTCCAGGCTTGGCACTGAAGCTTTCTTT. Its protein is CASSPWRSRLGTEAFF.

The rearrangement joins TRBV5-5 to TRBJ2-7; D possibly corresponds to TRBD1 (6 bases). The CDR3 spans 12 residues. CDR1 is SGHKS and CDR2 is YYEKEE in the germline V gene (reference sequence). Trimming stripped 7 bases from V and 0 bases from J, with 8 bases between. The CDR3: CASGDNSYEQYF. The CDR3 bases are TGTGCCAGCGGGGACAACTCCTACGAGCAGTACTTC. Variable domain in full (rest from reference TRBV5-5 and TRBJ2-7): DAGVTQSPTHLIKTRGQQVTLRCSPISGHKSVSWYQQVLGQGPQFIFQYYEKEERGRGNFPDRFSARQFPNYSSELNVNALLLGDSALYLCASGDNSYEQYFGPGTRLTVT.

Comments on this clone: This same CDR3 is encoded by further DNA sequences in the sample. This CDR3 is CASSPGTRSYEQYF. The CDR3 nucleotides are TGTGCCAGCAGCCCCGGGACTCGGTCCTACGAGCAGTACTTC. V gene TRBV6-5 combines with J gene TRBJ2-7; D might be TRBD2 (6 bases). Trimming shortened V by 6 bases and J by 1 base, and 13 bases separated the two germline ends. Germline CDR1 is MNHEY and CDR2 is SVGAGI. The CDR3 totals 14 residues.

The genes are TRBV29-1 and TRBJ2-2, with 7 positions matching TRBD2. The ends lost 7 bases at V and 8 bases at J; junction bases unmatched: 10. CDR1 and CDR2 from the germline V gene are SQVTM and ANQGSEA. The CDR3 has 13 residues. The CDR3 protein is CSARAGETGELFF. CDR3 sequence (DNA): TGCAGCGCCAGGGCGGGAGAGACTGGGGAGCTGTTTTTT.